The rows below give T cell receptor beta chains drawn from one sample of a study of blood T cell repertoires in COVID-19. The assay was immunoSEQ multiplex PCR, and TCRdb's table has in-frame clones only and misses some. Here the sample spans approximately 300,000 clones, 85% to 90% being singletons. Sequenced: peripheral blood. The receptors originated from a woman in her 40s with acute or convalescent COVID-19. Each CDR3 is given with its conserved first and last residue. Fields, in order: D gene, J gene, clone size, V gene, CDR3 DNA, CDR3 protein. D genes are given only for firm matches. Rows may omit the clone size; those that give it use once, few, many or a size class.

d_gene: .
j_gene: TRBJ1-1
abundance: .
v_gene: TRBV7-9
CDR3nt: TGTGCCAGCAGTCCGACAGGGAACACTGAAGCTTTCTTT
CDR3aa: CASSPTGNTEAFF

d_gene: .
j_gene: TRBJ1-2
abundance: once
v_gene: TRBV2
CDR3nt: TGTGCCAGCAGTGAAGGGGGGCCTACCTATGGCTACACCTTC
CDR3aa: CASSEGGPTYGYTF

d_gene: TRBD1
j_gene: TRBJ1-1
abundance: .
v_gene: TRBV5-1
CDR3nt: TGCGCCAGCAGCTTGGAGGGGGCGCGCACTGAAGCTTTCTTT
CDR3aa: CASSLEGARTEAFF

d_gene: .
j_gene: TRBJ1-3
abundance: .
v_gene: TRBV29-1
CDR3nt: TGCAGCGCCCCCGCCAGGCTCTTAATCTCTGGAAACACCATATATTTT
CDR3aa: CSAPARLLISGNTIYF

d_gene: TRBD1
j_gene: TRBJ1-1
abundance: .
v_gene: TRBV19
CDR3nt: TGTGCCAGTAGAGGGGACAGGGGGAGCACTGAAGCTTTCTTT
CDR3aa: CASRGDRGSTEAFF

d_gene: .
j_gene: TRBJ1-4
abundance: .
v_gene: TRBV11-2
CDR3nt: TGTGCCAGCAGCTTTTTCCCAAACCCGAGCGAAAAACTGTTTTTT
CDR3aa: CASSFFPNPSEKLFF

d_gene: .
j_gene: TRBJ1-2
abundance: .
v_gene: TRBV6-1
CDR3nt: TGTGCCAGCAGTGAAACCGACACAGGGACTAGCTACACCTTC
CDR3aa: CASSETDTGTSYTF

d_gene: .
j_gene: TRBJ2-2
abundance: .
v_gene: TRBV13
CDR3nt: TGTGCCAGCAGCTTCCCCGGGACACGGAACGGGGAGCTGTTTTTT
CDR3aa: CASSFPGTRNGELFF

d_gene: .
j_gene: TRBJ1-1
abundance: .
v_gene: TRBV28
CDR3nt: TGTGCCAGCAGCCCCGGAGCGGGCCCCCCCCGTAACACTGAAGCTTTCTTT
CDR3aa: CASSPGAGPPRNTEAFF

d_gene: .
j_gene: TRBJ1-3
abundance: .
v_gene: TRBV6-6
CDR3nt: TGTGCCAGCAGACCTAGACAGACTGGAAACACCATATATTTT
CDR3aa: CASRPRQTGNTIYF

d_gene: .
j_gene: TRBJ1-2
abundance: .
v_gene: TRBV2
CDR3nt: TGTGCCAGCAGTGAAATAGGGGTTAACTATGGCTACACCTTC
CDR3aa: CASSEIGVNYGYTF

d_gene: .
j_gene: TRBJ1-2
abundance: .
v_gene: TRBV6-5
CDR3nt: TGTGCCAGCATAGAGGACATACTGGGCTATGGCTACACCTTC
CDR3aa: CASIEDILGYGYTF

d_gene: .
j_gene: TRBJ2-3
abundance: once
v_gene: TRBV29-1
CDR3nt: TGCAGCGCCAGGCCGGGCACAGATACGCAGTATTTT
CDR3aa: CSARPGTDTQYF

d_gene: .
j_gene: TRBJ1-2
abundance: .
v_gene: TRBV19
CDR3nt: TGTGCCAGTAGTCCGGACAGCCACTATGGCTACACCTTC
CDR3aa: CASSPDSHYGYTF

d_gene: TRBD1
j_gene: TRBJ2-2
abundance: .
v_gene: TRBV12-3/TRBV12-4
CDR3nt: TGTGCCAGCGCGACAGGGCTGAACGGGGAGCTGTTTTTT
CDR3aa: CASATGLNGELFF

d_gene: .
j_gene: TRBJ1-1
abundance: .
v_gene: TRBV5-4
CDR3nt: TGTGCCAGCAGCTTTGGGTCAGGGAGGTCGATTGAAGCTTTCTTT
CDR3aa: CASSFGSGRSIEAFF

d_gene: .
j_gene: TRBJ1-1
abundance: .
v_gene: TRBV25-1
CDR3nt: TGTGCCAGCAGTGTCCAGTCAGGGGCGACGAACACTGAAGCTTTCTTT
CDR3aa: CASSVQSGATNTEAFF

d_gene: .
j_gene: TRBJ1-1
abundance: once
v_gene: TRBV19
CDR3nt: TGTGCCAGTACGGAGGGAATTAACACTGAAGCTTTCTTT
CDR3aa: CASTEGINTEAFF

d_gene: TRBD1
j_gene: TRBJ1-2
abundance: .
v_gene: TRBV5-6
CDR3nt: TGTGCCAGCAGCGCCGGGACAGGGGGCGCTGGGGGCTATGGCTACACCTTC
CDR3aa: CASSAGTGGAGGYGYTF

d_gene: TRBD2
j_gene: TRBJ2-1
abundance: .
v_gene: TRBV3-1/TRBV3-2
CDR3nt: TGTGCCAGCAGCCAAGGGTCTAGCGGGGGGGCCGTTAATGAGCAGTTCTTC
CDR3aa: CASSQGSSGGAVNEQFF

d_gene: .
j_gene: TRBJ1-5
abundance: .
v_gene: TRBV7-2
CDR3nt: TGTGCCAGCAGCGAAGTGGGGTACAGGGTTGGTCAGCCCCAGCATTTT
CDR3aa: CASSEVGYRVGQPQHF

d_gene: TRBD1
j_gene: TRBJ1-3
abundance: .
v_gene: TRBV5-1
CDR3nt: TGCGCCAGCAGCTTGACTGAGGACAGGGTTTCTGGAAACACCATATATTTT
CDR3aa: CASSLTEDRVSGNTIYF

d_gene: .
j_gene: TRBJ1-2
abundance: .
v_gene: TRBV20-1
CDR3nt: TGCAGTGCTAGTCCCCTACGAAGCGCGGTCTATGGCTACACCTTC
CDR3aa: CSASPLRSAVYGYTF

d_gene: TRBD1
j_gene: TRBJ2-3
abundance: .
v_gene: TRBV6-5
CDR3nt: TGTGCCAGCAGTTTTACAGGGGCCTCAGGCACAGATACGCAGTATTTT
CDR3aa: CASSFTGASGTDTQYF

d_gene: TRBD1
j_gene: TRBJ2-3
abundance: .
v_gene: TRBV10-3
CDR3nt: TGTGCCATCAGTCGACAGGGGGATGCGGATACGCAGTATTTT
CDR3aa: CAISRQGDADTQYF

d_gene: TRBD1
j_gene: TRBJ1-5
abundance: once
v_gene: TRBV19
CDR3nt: TGTGCCAGTAACCGATTCTGGGACAGCGATCAGCCCCAGCATTTT
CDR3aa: CASNRFWDSDQPQHF

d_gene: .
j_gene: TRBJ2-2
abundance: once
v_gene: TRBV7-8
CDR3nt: TGTGCCAGCAGAGGTACAGGCGCCGGGGAGCTGTTTTTT
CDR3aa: CASRGTGAGELFF

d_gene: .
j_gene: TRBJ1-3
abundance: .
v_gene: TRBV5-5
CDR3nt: TGTGCCAGCAGCCACCCGGACAGTGGAAACACCATATATTTT
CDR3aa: CASSHPDSGNTIYF